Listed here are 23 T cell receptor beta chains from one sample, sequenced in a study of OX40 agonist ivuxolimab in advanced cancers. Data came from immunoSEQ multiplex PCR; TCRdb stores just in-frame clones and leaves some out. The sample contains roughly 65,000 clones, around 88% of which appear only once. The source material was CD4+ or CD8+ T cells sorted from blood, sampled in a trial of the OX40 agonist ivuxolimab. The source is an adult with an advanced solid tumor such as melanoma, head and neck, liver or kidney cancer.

CDR3 DNA: TGTGCCAGCGGACAACAGGGAAGCTATGAAAAACTGTTTTTT. Translation gives CASGQQGSYEKLFF. This chain joins TRBV6-5 and TRBJ1-4, with a possible D match to TRBD1 (6 bases). CDR3 length: 14 residues. Germline CDR1 is MNHEY and CDR2 is SVGAGI. The V gene lost 8 bases and the J gene lost 6 bases, with 16 bases spanning the gap.

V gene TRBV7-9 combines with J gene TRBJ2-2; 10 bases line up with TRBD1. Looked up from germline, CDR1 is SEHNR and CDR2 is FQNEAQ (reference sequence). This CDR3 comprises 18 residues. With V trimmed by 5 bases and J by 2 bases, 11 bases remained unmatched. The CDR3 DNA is TGTGCCAGCAGCCCTCAAATCGGACAGGGGGATAACACCGGGGAGCTGTTTTTT. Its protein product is CASSPQIGQGDNTGELFF.

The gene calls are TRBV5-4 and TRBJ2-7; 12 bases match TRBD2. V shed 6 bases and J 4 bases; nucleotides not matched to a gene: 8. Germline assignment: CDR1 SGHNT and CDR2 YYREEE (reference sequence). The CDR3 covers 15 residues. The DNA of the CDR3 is TGTGCCAGCACCTCGCTAGCGGGGGGGCCTTACGAGCAGTACTTC. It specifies CASTSLAGGPYEQYF.

Here the CDR3 reads CASAGGPNTEAFF. The CDR3 nucleotides read TGTGCCAGCGCAGGAGGGCCGAACACTGAAGCTTTCTTT. The V and J genes are TRBV7-9 and TRBJ1-1; D gene unclear. The CDR3 spans 13 residues. From germline, CDR1 is SEHNR and CDR2 FQNEAQ (reference sequence). V lost 8 bases and J lost 1, with 11 bases in between.

CDR3 protein: CASSYRSGGHPGEQYF. Written as DNA, the CDR3 is TGTGCCAGCAGTTACAGGAGCGGAGGCCACCCCGGCGAGCAGTACTTC. The chain links TRBV6-6 to TRBJ2-7; D is perhaps TRBD2 (5 bases). V was clipped by 2 bases and J by 6 bases, with 20 bases between them. The CDR3 is 16 residues long. Germline assignment: CDR1 MNHNY and CDR2 SVGAGI (reference sequence).

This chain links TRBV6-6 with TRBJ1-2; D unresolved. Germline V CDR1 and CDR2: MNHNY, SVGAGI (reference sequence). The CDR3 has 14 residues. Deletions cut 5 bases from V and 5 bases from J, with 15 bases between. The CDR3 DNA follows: TGTGCCAGCAGTAGTCAGGCGGGCGCGTATGGCTACACCTTC. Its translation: CASSSQAGAYGYTF.

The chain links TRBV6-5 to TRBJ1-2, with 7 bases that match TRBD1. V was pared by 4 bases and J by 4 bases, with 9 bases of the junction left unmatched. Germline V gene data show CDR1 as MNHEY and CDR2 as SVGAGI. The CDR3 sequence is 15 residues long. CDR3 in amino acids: CASSFFMTGIYGYTF. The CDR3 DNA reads TGTGCCAGCAGTTTTTTTATGACAGGGATCTATGGCTACACCTTC.

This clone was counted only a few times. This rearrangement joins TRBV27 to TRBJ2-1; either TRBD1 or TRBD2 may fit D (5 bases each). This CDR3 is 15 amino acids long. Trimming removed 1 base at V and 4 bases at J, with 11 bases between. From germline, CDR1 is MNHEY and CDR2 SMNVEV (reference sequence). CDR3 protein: CASSLYGTRYNEQFF. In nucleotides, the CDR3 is TGTGCCAGCAGTTTATACGGGACCAGGTACAATGAGCAGTTCTTC.

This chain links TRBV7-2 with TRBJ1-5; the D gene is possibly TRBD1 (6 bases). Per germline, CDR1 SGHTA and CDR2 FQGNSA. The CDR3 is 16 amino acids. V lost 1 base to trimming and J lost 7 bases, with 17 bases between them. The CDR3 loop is CASSLDSPGQGQPQHF. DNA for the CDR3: TGTGCCAGCAGCTTAGATAGTCCGGGGCAGGGGCAGCCCCAGCATTTT.

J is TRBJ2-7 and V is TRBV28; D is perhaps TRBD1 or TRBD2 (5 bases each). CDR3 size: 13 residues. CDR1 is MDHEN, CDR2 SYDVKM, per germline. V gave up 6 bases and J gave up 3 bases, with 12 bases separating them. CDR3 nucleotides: TGTGCCAGCAGGTCGGGGCAGGACTACGAGCAGTACTTC. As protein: CASRSGQDYEQYF.

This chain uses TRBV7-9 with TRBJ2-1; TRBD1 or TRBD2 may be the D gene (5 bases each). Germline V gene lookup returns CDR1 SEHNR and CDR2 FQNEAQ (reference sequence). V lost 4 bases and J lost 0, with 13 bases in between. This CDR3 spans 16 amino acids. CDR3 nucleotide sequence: TGTGCCAGCAGCTCCGGGGCTTTTTACTCCTACAATGAGCAGTTCTTC. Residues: CASSSGAFYSYNEQFF.

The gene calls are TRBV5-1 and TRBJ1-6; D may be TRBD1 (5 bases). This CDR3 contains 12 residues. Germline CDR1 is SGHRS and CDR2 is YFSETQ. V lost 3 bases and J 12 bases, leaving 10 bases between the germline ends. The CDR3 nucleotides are TGCGCCAGCAGCTGGGACGACAGACCCCTCCACTTT. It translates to CASSWDDRPLHF.

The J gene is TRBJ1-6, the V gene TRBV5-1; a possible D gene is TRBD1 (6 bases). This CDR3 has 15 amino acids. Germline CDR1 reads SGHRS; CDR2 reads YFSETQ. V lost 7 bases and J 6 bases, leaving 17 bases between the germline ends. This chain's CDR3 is CASGTGGVGNSPLHF. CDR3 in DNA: TGCGCCAGCGGCACCGGGGGCGTAGGTAATTCACCCCTCCACTTT.

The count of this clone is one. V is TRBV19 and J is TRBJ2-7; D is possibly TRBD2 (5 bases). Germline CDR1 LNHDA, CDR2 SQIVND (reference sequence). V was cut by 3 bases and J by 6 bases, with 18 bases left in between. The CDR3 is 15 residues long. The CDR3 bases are TGTGCCAGTAGTATCAATCAGCGGATACCGGGCGAGCAGTACTTC. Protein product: CASSINQRIPGEQYF.

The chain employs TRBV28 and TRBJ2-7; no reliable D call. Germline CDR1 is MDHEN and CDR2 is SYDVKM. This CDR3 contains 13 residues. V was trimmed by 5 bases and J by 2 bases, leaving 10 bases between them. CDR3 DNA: TGTGCCAGCAGTCCCAGTCCCGCCTACGAGCAGTACTTC. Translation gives CASSPSPAYEQYF.

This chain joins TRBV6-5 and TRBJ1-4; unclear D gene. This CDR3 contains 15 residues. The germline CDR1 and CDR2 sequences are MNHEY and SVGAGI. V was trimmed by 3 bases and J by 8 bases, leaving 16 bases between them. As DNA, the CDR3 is TGTGCCAGCAGTTATCGCGGCCCGGCGGGGGAAAAACTGTTTTTT. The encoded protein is CASSYRGPAGEKLFF.

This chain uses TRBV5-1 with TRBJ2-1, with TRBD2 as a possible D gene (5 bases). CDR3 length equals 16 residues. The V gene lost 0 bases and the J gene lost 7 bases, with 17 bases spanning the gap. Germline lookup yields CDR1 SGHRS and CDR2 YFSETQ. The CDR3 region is CASSLAVGSGRNEQFF. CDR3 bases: TGCGCCAGCAGCTTGGCCGTGGGGAGTGGCCGGAATGAGCAGTTCTTC.

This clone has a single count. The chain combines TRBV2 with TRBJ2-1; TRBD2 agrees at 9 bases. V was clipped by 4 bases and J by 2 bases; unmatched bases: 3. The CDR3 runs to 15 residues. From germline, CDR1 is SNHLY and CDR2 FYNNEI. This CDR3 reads CASSGGGGAYNEQFF. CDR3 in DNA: TGTGCCAGCAGTGGGGGCGGGGGGGCCTACAATGAGCAGTTCTTC. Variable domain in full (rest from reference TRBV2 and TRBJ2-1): EPEVTQTPSHQVTQMGQEVILRCVPISNHLYFYWYRQILGQKVEFLVSFYNNEISEKSEIFDDQFSVERPDGSNFTLKIRSTKLEDSAMYFCASSGGGGAYNEQFFGPGTRLTVL.

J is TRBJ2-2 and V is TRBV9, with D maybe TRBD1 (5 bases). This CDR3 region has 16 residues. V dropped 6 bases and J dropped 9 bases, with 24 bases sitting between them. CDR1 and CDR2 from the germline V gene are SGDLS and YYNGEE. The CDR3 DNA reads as TGTGCCAGCACCGACCAACAGGATTTTGTACTCCGGGAGCTGTTTTTT. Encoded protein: CASTDQQDFVLRELFF.

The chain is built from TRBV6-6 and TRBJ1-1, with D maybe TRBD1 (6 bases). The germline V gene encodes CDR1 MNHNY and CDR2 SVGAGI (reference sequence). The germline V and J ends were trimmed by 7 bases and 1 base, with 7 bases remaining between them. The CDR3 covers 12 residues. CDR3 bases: TGTGCCAGCAAGGGACAGAACACTGAAGCTTTCTTT. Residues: CASKGQNTEAFF.

CDR3 nucleotide sequence: TGTGCCAGCAGTTTATTGCGGACTAGCGGGAGTCCTAATGAGCAGTTCTTC. This codes for CASSLLRTSGSPNEQFF. The chain uses TRBV28 and TRBJ2-1, with 13 bases aligning to TRBD2. CDR3 length: 17 residues. In germline, CDR1 is MDHEN, CDR2 SYDVKM. Germline trimming cut 1 base from V and 7 bases from J; bases unmatched to any gene: 7.

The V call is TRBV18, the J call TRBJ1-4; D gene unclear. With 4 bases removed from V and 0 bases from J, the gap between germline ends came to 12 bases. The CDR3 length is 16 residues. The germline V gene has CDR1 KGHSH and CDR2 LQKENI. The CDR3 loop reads CASSRGPLATNEKLFF. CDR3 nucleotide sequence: TGTGCCAGCTCACGAGGACCTCTTGCAACTAATGAAAAACTGTTTTTT. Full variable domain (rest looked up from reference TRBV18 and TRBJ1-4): NAGVMQNPRHLVRRRGQEARLRCSPMKGHSHVYWYRQLPEEGLKFMVYLQKENIIDESGMPKERFSAEFPKEGPSILRIQQVVRGDSAAYFCASSRGPLATNEKLFFGSGTQLSVL.

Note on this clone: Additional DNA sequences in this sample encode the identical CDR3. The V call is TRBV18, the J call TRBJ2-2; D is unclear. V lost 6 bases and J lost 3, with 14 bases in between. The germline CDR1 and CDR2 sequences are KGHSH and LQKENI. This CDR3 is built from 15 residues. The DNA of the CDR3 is TGTGCCAGCTCGCCCCTGGACCCGTACACCGGGGAGCTGTTTTTT. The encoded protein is CASSPLDPYTGELFF. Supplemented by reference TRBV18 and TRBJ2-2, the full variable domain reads NAGVMQNPRHLVRRRGQEARLRCSPMKGHSHVYWYRQLPEEGLKFMVYLQKENIIDESGMPKERFSAEFPKEGPSILRIQQVVRGDSAAYFCASSPLDPYTGELFFGEGSRLTVL.